Reported below is one T cell receptor (beta chain). The study amplified TCR beta CDR3 regions using RNA transcripts. RT-PCR in the first round used HTBI primers; a second-round multiplex PCR followed. TCRdb recomputed calls from the multiplex PCR reads with MiXCR, one row per CDR3 protein. The table has about 700,000 distinct CDR3 sequences, roughly 41% seen once; the top ten hold 44%. This specimen belongs to a study of Graves' ophthalmopathy and Graves' hyperthyroidism. J lost 6 bases, V lost 6 bases, and 9 bases had no gene match. The CDR3 has 15 residues. Sequenced: peripheral blood. The sequence came from an adult man with Graves' ophthalmopathy. The chain combines TRBV12-3 or TRBV12-4 with TRBJ2-7; 12 bases line up with TRBD1. The CDR3 spells CASSRTGTGGSEQYV. CDR3 in DNA: TGTGCCAGCAGCCGTACCGGGACAGGGGGCTCCGAGCAGTACGTC.